This TCR beta chain appears in the sequencing data of a study of chronic HIV infection and antiretroviral therapy. CDR1 MNHEY and CDR2 SVGEGT come from the germline V gene. The CDR3 covers 13 residues. V shed 0 bases and J shed 10 bases, with 10 bases lying between them. MiXCR was run by TCRdb on the 5' RACE reads, yielding one entry per CDR3 protein. Altogether approximately 47,000 distinct CDR3 sequences are present, approximately 20% being singletons, with the ten largest covering around 2.8%. This TCR was recovered from an adult who had HIV and had not received antiretroviral therapy, or was an uninfected healthy control (not recorded which). This rearrangement joins TRBV6-2 or TRBV6-3 to TRBJ1-5; D unclear. Sample: peripheral blood. CDR3: CASSYSEGKPQHF. CDR3 in DNA: TGTGCCAGCAGTTACTCTGAGGGCAAACCCCAGCATTTT.